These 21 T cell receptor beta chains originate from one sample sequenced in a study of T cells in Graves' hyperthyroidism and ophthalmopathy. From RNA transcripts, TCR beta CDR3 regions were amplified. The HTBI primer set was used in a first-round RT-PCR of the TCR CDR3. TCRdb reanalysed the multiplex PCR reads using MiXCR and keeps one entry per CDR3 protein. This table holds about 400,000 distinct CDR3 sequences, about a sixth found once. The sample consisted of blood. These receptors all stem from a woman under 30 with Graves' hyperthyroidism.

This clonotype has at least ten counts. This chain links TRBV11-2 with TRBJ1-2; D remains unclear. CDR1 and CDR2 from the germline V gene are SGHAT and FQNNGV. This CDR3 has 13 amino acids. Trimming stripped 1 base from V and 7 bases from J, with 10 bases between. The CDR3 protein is CASSLVGAPGYTF. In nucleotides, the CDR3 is TGTGCCAGCAGCTTAGTTGGAGCACCTGGCTACACCTTC.

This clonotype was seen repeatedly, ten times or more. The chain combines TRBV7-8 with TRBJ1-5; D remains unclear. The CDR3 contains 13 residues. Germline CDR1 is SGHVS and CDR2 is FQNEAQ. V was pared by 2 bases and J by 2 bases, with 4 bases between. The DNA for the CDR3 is TGTGCCAGCAGCTTACATCGCAATCAGCCCCAGCATTTT. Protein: CASSLHRNQPQHF.

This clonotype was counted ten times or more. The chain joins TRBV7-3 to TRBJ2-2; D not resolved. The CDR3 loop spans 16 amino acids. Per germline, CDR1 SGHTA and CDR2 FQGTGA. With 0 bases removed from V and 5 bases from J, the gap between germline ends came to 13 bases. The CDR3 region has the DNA TGTGCCAGCAGCTTAACGGGCTCTCTAGGGACCGGGGAGCTGTTTTTT. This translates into CASSLTGSLGTGELFF.

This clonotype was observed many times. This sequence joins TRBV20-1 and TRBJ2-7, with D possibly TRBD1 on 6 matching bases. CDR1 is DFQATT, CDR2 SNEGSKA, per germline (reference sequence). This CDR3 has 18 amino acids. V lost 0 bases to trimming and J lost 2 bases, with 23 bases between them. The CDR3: CSARDLSALTGTTYEQYF. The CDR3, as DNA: TGCAGTGCTAGAGATCTTTCCGCACTGACAGGAACCACCTACGAGCAGTACTTC.

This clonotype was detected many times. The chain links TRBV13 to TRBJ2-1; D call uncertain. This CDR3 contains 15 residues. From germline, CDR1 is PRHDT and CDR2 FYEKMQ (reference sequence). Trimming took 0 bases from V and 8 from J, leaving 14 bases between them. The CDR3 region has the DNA TGTGCCAGCAGCTTAGGAGGGCAATCGAGACATGAGCAGTTCTTC. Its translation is CASSLGGQSRHEQFF.

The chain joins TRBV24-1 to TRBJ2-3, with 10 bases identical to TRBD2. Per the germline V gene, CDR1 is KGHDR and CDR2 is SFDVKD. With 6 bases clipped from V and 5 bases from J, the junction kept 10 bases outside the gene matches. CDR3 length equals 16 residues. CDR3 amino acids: CATSLAGASGLDTQYF. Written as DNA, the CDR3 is TGTGCCACCAGTCTAGCGGGAGCATCCGGACTAGATACGCAGTATTTT.

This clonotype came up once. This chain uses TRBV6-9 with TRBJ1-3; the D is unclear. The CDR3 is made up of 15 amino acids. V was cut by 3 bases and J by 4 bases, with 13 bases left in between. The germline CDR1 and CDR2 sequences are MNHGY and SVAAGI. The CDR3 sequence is CASSYYGKSGNTIYF. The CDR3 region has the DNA TGTGCCAGCAGTTACTACGGGAAGTCAGGAAACACCATATATTTT.

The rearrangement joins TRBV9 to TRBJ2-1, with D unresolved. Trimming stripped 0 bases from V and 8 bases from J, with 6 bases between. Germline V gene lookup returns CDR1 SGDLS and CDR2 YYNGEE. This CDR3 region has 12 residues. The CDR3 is CASSVVPHEQFF. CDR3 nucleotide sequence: TGTGCCAGCAGCGTAGTGCCCCATGAGCAGTTCTTC.

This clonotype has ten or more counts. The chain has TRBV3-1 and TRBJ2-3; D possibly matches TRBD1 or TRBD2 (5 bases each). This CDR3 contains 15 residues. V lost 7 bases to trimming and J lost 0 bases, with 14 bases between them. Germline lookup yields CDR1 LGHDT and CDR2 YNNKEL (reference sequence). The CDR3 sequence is CASTDNGGSTDTQYF. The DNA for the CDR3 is TGTGCCAGCACCGACAATGGGGGTAGCACAGATACGCAGTATTTT.

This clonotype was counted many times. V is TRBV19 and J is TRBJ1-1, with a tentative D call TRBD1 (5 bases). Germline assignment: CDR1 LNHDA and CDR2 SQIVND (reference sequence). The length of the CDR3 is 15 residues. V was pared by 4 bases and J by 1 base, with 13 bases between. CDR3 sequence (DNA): TGTGCCAGTAGTAAGTCAACTACAGGGAACACTGAAGCTTTCTTT. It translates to CASSKSTTGNTEAFF.

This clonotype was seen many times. The CDR3 nucleotides are TGTGCCAGTAGTGCGACTAGCGGGACGTACTACAATGAGCAGTTCTTC. Encoded protein: CASSATSGTYYNEQFF. The chain joins TRBV19 to TRBJ2-1; 11 nucleotides align to TRBD2. CDR3 length: 16 residues. The V gene's germline CDR1 is LNHDA and CDR2 SQIVND (reference sequence). The V gene end was trimmed by 5 bases and the J gene end by 3 bases; junction bases not matched to a gene: 6.

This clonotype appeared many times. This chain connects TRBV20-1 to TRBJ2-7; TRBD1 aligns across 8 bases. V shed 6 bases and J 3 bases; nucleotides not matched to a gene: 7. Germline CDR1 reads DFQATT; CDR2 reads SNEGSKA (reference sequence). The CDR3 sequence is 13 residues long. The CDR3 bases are TGCAGTGCCAAGGGACAGGCGCTCTACGAGCAGTACTTC. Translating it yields CSAKGQALYEQYF.

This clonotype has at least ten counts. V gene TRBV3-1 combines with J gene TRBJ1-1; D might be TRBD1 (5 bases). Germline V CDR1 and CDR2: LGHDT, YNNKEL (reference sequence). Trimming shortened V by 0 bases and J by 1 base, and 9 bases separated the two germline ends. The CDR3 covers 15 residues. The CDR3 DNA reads TGTGCCAGCAGCCAAGAGGGGGAATGGAACACTGAAGCTTTCTTT. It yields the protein CASSQEGEWNTEAFF.

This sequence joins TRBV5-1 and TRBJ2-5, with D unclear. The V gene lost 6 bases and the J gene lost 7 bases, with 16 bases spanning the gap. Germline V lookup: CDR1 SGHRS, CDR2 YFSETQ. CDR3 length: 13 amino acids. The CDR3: CASTSDGMGTQYF. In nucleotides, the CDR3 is TGCGCCAGCACGTCAGATGGGATGGGGACCCAGTACTTC.

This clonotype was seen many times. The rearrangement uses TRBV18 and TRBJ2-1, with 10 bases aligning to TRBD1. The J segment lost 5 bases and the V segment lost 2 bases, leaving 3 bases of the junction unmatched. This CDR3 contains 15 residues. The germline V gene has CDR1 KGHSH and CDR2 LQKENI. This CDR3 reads CASSPGTGANNEQFF. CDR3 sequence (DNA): TGTGCCAGCTCACCAGGGACAGGGGCTAACAATGAGCAGTTCTTC.

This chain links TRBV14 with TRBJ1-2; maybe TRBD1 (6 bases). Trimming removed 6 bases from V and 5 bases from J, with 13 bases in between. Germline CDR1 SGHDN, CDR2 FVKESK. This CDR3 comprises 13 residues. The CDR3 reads CASSPGGTYGYTF. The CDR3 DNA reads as TGTGCCAGCAGTCCCGGAGGGACATATGGCTACACCTTC. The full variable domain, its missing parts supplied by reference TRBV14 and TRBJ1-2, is EAGVTQFPSHSVIEKGQTVTLRCDPISGHDNLYWYRRVMGKEIKFLLHFVKESKQDESGMPNNRFLAERTGGTYSTLKVQPAELEDSGVYFCASSPGGTYGYTFGSGTRLTVV.

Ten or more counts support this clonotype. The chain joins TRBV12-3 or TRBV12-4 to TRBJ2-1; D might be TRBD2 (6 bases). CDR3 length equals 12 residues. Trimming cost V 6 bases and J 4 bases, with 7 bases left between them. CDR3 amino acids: CASSRGYNEQFF. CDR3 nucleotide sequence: TGTGCCAGCAGCCGGGGGTACAATGAGCAGTTCTTC.

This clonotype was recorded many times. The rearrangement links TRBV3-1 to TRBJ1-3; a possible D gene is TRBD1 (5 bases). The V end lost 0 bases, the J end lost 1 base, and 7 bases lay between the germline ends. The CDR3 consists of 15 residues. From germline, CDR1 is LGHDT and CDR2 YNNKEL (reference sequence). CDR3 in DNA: TGTGCCAGCAGCCAAGACAAGGGGTCTGGAAACACCATATATTTT. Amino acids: CASSQDKGSGNTIYF.

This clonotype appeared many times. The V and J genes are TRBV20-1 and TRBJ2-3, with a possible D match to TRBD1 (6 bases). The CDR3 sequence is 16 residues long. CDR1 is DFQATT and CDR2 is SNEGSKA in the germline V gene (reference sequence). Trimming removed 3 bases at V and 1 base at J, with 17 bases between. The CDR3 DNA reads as TGCAGTGCTAGTAGATGGACAGACCTCGGCACAGATACGCAGTATTTT. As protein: CSASRWTDLGTDTQYF.

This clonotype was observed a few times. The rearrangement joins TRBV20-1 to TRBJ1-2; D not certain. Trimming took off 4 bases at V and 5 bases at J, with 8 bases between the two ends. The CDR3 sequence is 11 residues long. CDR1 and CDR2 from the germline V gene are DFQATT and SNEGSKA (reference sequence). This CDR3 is CSAKGRYGYTF. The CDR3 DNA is TGCAGTGCTAAGGGTCGATATGGCTACACCTTC.

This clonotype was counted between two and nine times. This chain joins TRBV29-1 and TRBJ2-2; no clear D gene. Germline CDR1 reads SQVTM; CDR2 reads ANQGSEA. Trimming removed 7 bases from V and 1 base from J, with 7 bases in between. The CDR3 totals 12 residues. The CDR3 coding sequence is TGCAGCGGACCACTGAACACCGGGGAGCTGTTTTTT. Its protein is CSGPLNTGELFF.